The clone carrying this TCR beta chain was seen a single time. Antigen unknown. Since the CDR3 does not end with the conserved phenylalanine or tryptophan, this likely comes from a read error. The entry originates in a study of blood T cells in healthy people across ages. V shed 4 bases, J shed 4 bases, and the junction held 3 bases outside the gene matches. Germline CDR1 LGHNA, CDR2 YNFKEQ. The CDR3 has 13 residues. A second PCR of about 7 to 12 cycles used a sample-barcoded 5' primer and a J-beta primer mix. Each cDNA molecule, via a template-switch adaptor with 12 random nucleotides, was tagged. TCRdb re-derived calls from the 5' RACE reads in MiXCR, one entry per CDR3 protein. Here the sample spans 1.5 million to 2 million distinct CDR3 sequences, more than 35% being singletons. Isolation of PBMCs gave at least 6.5 million cells per sample. Study outcomes and limitations: Not knowing donor CMV status may have confounded expanded clonotype changes.

The sequenced sample consisted of blood. The TCR was taken from a human donor in good health. The J gene is TRBJ2-5, the V gene TRBV4-2; 7 bases are shared with TRBD2. The CDR3 protein is CASSLTSLETQYV. DNA of the CDR3: TGTGCCAGCAGCCTGACTAGCTTAGAGACCCAGTACGTC.